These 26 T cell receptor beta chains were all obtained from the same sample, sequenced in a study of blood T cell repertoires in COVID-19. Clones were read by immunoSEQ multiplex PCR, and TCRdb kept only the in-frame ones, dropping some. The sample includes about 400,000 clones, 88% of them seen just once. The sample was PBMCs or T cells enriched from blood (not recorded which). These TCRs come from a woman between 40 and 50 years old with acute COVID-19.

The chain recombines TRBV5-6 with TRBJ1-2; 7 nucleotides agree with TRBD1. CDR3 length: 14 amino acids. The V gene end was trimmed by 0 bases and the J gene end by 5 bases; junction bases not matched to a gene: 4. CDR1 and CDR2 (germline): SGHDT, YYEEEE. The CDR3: CASSLDTGVYGYTF. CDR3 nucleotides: TGTGCCAGCAGCTTGGATACAGGGGTGTATGGCTACACCTTC. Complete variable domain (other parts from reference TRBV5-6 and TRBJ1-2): DAGVTQSPTHLIKTRGQQVTLRCSPKSGHDTVSWYQQALGQGPQFIFQYYEEEERQRGNFPDRFSGHQFPNYSSELNVNALLLGDSALYLCASSLDTGVYGYTFGSGTRLTVV.

Written as DNA, the CDR3 is TGTGCCAGCGCGGGACAGGGGAGTAATGAAAAACTGTTTTTT. Amino acid sequence: CASAGQGSNEKLFF. This rearrangement joins TRBV19 to TRBJ1-4; 10 bases align to TRBD1. The CDR3 runs to 14 residues. V was clipped by 9 bases and J by 4 bases; unmatched bases: 5. Germline loops: CDR1 LNHDA, CDR2 SQIVND (reference sequence).

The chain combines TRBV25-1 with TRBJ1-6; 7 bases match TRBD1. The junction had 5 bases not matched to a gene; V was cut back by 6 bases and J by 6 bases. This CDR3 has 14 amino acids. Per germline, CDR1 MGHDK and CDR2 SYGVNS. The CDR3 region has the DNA TGTGCCAGCAGCGGGACAGCTACTAATTCACCCCTCCACTTT. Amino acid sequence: CASSGTATNSPLHF.

The CDR3: CASSLRGGASNEKLFF. The CDR3 DNA sequence: TGTGCCAGCAGCTTACGGGGGGGCGCTTCTAATGAAAAACTGTTTTTT. The rearrangement links TRBV13 to TRBJ1-4; tentatively, D is TRBD1 (6 bases). Trimming left V 2 bases short and J 3 bases short, with 13 bases between. The CDR3 is 16 residues long. Per the germline V gene, CDR1 is PRHDT and CDR2 is FYEKMQ (reference sequence). Full variable domain (outside the CDR3, taken from reference TRBV13 and TRBJ1-4): AAGVIQSPRHLIKEKRETATLKCYPIPRHDTVYWYQQGPGQDPQFLISFYEKMQSDKGSIPDRFSAQQFSDYHSELNMSSLELGDSALYFCASSLRGGASNEKLFFGSGTQLSVL.

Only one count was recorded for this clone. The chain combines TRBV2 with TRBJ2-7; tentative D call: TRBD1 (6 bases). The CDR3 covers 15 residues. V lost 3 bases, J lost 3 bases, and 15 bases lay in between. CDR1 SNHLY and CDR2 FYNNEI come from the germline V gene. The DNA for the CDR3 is TGTGCCAGCAGTGATAGTTTGGCAGGGGTCTACGAGCAGTACTTC. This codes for CASSDSLAGVYEQYF. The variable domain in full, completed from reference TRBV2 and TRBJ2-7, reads EPEVTQTPSHQVTQMGQEVILRCVPISNHLYFYWYRQILGQKVEFLVSFYNNEISEKSEIFDDQFSVERPDGSNFTLKIRSTKLEDSAMYFCASSDSLAGVYEQYFGPGTRLTVT.

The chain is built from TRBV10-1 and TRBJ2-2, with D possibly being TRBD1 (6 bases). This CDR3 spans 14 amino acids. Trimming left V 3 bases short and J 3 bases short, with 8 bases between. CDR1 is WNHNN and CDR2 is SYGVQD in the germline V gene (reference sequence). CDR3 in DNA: TGCGCCAGCAGTGACAGGGGCCACACCGGGGAGCTGTTTTTT. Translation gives CASSDRGHTGELFF.

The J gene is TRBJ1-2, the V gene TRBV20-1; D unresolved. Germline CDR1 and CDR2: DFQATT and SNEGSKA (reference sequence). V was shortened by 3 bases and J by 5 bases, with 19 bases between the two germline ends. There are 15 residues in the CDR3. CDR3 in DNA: TGCAGTGCTAGTGCATCCTCGGGAGTAGGGTATGGCTACACCTTC. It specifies CSASASSGVGYGYTF.

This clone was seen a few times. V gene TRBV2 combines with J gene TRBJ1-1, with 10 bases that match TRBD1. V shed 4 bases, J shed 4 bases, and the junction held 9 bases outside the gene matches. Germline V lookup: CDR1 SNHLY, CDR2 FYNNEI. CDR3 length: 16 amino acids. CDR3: CASSAGQGGRSTEAFF. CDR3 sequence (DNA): TGTGCCAGCAGTGCTGGACAGGGGGGTCGTAGCACTGAAGCTTTCTTT.

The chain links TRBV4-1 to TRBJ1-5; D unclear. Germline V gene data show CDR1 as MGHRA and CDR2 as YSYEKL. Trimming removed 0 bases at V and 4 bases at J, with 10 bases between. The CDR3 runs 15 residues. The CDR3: CASSQEATKNQPQHF. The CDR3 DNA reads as TGCGCCAGCAGCCAAGAGGCGACAAAAAATCAGCCCCAGCATTTT.

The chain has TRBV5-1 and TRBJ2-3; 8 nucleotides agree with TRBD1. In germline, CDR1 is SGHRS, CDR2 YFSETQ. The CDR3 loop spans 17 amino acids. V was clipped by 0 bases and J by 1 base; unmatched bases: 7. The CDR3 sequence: CASSLASTGAGTDTQYF. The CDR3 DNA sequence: TGCGCCAGCAGCTTGGCCTCGACAGGGGCAGGCACAGATACGCAGTATTTT.

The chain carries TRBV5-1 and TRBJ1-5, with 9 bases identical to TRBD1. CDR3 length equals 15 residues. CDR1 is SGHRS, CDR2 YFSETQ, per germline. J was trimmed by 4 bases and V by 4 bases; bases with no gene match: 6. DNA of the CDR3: TGCGCCAGCAGCACCGGGACAGGGTTTAATCAGCCCCAGCATTTT. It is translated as CASSTGTGFNQPQHF.

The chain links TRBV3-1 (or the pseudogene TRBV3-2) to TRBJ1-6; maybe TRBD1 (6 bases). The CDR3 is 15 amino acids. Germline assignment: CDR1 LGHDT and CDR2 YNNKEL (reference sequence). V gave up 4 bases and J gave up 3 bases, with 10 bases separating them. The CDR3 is CASSRMDSYNSPLHF. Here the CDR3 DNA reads TGTGCCAGCAGCCGGATGGACAGCTATAATTCACCCCTCCACTTT.

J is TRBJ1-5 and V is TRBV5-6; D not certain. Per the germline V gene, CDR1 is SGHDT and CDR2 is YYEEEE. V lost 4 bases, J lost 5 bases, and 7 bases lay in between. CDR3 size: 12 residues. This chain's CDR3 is CASSLRYQPQHF. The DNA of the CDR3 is TGTGCCAGCAGCCTGAGATATCAGCCCCAGCATTTT.

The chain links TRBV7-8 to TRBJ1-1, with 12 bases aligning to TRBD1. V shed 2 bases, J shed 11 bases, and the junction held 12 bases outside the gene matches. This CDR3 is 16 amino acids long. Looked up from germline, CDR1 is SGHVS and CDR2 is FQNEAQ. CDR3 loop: CASSLLPGQGARGAFF. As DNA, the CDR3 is TGTGCCAGCAGCTTACTTCCGGGACAGGGGGCGAGGGGGGCTTTCTTT.

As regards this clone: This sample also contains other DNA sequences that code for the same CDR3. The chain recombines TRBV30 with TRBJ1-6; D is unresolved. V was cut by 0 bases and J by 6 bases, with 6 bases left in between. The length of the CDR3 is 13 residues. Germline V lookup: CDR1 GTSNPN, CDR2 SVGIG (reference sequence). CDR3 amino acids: CAWSVLGNSPLHF. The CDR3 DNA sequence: TGTGCCTGGAGTGTACTTGGTAATTCACCCCTCCACTTT.

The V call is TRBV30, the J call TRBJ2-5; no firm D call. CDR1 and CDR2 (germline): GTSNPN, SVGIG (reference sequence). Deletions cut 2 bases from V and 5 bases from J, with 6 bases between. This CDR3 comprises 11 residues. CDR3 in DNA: TGTGCCTGGAGTTCGCAGGAGACCCAGTACTTC. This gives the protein CAWSSQETQYF.

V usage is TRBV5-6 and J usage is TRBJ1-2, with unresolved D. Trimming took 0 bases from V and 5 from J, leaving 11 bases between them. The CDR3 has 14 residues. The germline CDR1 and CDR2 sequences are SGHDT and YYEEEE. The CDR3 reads CASSLVSRGYGYTF. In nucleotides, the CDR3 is TGTGCCAGCAGCTTGGTGTCAAGAGGTTATGGCTACACCTTC.

DNA of the CDR3: TGCGCCAGCAGCCAAGTCGCAGGGCGCACTGAAGCTTTCTTT. Protein sequence: CASSQVAGRTEAFF. The chain combines TRBV4-1 with TRBJ1-1, with D possibly being TRBD1 (5 bases). V lost 1 base to trimming and J lost 4 bases, with 10 bases between them. The CDR3 loop spans 14 amino acids. Germline CDR1 reads MGHRA; CDR2 reads YSYEKL.

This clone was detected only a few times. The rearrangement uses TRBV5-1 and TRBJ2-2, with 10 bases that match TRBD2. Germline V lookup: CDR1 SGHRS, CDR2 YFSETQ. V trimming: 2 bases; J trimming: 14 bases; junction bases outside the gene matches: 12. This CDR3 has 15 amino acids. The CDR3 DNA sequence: TGCGCCAGCAGCTTTGGGCTAGCGGGGGCCGAGGTACTGTTTTTT. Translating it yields CASSFGLAGAEVLFF.

Written as DNA, the CDR3 is TGTGCCAGCAGCTTCGGGGGACAGGGATATGGCTACACCTTC. It encodes CASSFGGQGYGYTF. V usage is TRBV7-9 and J usage is TRBJ1-2; 9 bases agree with TRBD1. V lost 3 bases and J lost 5; bases outside the gene matches: 4. CDR3 size: 14 residues. CDR1 SEHNR and CDR2 FQNEAQ come from the germline V gene (reference sequence).

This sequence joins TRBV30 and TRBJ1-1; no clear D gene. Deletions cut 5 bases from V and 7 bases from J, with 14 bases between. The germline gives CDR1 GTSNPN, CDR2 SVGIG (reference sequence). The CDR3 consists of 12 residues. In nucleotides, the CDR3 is TGTGCCTGGGGTGCTCAACAGCTTGAAGCTTTCTTT. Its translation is CAWGAQQLEAFF.

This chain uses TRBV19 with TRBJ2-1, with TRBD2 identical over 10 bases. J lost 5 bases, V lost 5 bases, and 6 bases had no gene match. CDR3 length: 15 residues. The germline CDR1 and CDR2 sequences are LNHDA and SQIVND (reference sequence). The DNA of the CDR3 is TGTGCCAGTAGTGTTAGCGGGGGGCCCAACAATGAGCAGTTCTTC. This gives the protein CASSVSGGPNNEQFF.

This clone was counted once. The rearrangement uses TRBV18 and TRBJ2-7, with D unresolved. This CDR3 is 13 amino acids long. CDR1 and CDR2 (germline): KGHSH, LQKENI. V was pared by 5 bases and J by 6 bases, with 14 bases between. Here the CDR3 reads CASSADISGEQYF. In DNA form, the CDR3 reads TGTGCCAGCTCAGCCGACATCTCCGGCGAGCAGTACTTC.

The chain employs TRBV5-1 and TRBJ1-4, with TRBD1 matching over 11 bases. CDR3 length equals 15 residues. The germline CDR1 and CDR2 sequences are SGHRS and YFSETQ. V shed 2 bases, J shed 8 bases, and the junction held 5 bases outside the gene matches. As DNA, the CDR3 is TGCGCCAGCAGCTTCGGACAGGGGGCGAGCGAAAAACTGTTTTTT. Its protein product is CASSFGQGASEKLFF.

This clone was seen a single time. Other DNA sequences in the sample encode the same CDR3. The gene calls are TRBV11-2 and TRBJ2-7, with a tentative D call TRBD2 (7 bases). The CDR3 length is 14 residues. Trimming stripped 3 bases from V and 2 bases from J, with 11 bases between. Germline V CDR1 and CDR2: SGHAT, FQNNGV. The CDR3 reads CASSLGGGTYEQYF. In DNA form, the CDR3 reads TGTGCCAGCAGCTTGGGGGGGGGCACCTACGAGCAGTACTTC.

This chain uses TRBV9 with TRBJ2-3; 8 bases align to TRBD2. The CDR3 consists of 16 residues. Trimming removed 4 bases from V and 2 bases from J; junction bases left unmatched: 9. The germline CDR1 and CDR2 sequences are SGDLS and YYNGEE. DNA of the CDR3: TGTGCCAGCAGCCTGAGAGGCGGGGGGAACACAGATACGCAGTATTTT. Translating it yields CASSLRGGGNTDTQYF.